These T cell receptor beta chains were read from a single sample in a study of control samples from healthy donors and cancer patients. The repertoire was sequenced with immunoSEQ multiplex PCR; TCRdb's copy has only in-frame clones and lacks some. The sample lists roughly 170,000 clones, 91% occurring once. The specimen sequenced was blood. All receptors come from a middle-aged woman in good health. CDR3s include the opening cysteine and the closing phenylalanine or tryptophan. D genes are given only for firm matches. Not every row has a clone size; where given, it reads once, few, many or a size class.

v_gene,j_gene,d_gene,abundance,CDR3nt,CDR3aa
TRBV9,TRBJ2-1,TRBD2,NA,TGTGCCAGCAGCGTAGAGGTGACTAGCGGGGACTACAATGAGCAGTTCTTC,CASSVEVTSGDYNEQFF
TRBV2,TRBJ2-7,NA,NA,TGTGCCAGCAGTGAAGTAGGTGGGTGGCTGCTTACCTACGAGCAGTACTTC,CASSEVGGWLLTYEQYF
TRBV9,TRBJ2-5,TRBD2,NA,TGTGCCAGCAGCCCCCGACTAGCGGGACAAGAGACCCAGTACTTC,CASSPRLAGQETQYF
TRBV3-1/TRBV3-2,TRBJ2-7,NA,NA,TGTGCCAGCAGCCAATTTACGGGCTCCGACGAGCAGTACTTC,CASSQFTGSDEQYF
TRBV3-1/TRBV3-2,TRBJ2-3,NA,NA,TGTGCCAGCAGCCAAGAGAGGGCTGTCGCCATAGATACGCAGTATTTT,CASSQERAVAIDTQYF
TRBV6-6,TRBJ2-3,NA,NA,TGTGCCAGCACCCCTAGCACAGATACGCAGTATTTT,CASTPSTDTQYF
TRBV5-1,TRBJ2-1,NA,NA,TGCGCCAGCAGCTTGTCGGCGATGCTCGACAATGAGCAGTTCTTC,CASSLSAMLDNEQFF
TRBV10-3,TRBJ1-2,TRBD1,once,TGTGCCATCCTAGGACAGGGAACTAACTATGGCTACACCTTC,CAILGQGTNYGYTF
TRBV6-5,TRBJ2-7,NA,NA,TGTGCCAGCAAAGTTGTAACGGGGGAGGCCTACGAGCAGTACTTC,CASKVVTGEAYEQYF
TRBV18,TRBJ2-6,TRBD1,NA,TGTGCCAGCTCACCAGGGACAGGAAACTCCGGGGCCAACGTCCTGACTTTC,CASSPGTGNSGANVLTF
TRBV5-4,TRBJ1-4,NA,NA,TGTGCCAGCAGCTATCAAAGGGCGGCAGGTGGGATTGAAAAACTGTTTTTT,CASSYQRAAGGIEKLFF
TRBV6-5,TRBJ1-2,TRBD1,once,TGTGCCAGCCGACCCGGAACAGGGGGCGACTATGGCTACACCTTC,CASRPGTGGDYGYTF
TRBV5-6,TRBJ2-7,NA,NA,TGTGCCAGCAGCCTGGACTACGAGCAGTACTTC,CASSLDYEQYF
TRBV4-1,TRBJ2-1,NA,NA,TGCGCCAGCAGCCAGGGGACTGGCTACAATGAGCAGTTCTTC,CASSQGTGYNEQFF
TRBV28,TRBJ1-2,TRBD1,NA,TGTGCCAGCAGTTTAAAGAGGGGACAGGGCTTCAGGAACACCTTC,CASSLKRGQGFRNTF
TRBV4-1,TRBJ1-5,NA,NA,TGCGCCAGCAGCCAAGGTGAAGCTTGGCCCCAGCATTTT,CASSQGEAWPQHF
TRBV19,TRBJ1-6,NA,NA,TGTGCCAGTAGTATGGGACGGAGAGTAGACTCACCCCTCCACTTT,CASSMGRRVDSPLHF
TRBV10-1,TRBJ1-1,TRBD1,NA,TGCGCCAGCAGCAAACTCCGGGACAGCAACACTGAAGCTTTCTTT,CASSKLRDSNTEAFF
TRBV5-4,TRBJ2-5,TRBD2,NA,TGTGCCAGCAGCTTGATAGGCGGGGGGCTCCTAGGGGAGACCCAGTACTTC,CASSLIGGGLLGETQYF
TRBV10-3,TRBJ1-4,NA,NA,TGTGCCACCACAATCGGCTCTAATGAAAAACTGTTTTTT,CATTIGSNEKLFF
TRBV10-3,TRBJ1-2,NA,NA,TGTGCCATCAGTGAGCAATCAGGTCTTAACTATGGCTACACCTTC,CAISEQSGLNYGYTF
TRBV9,TRBJ2-7,NA,NA,TGTGCCAGCAGCGAGGGGGGGGAAGCCTACGAGCAGTACTTC,CASSEGGEAYEQYF
TRBV11-2,TRBJ2-3,TRBD2,NA,TGTGCCAGCAGCTCTAATTGGGCGGGGGTTAAAGATACGCAGTATTTT,CASSSNWAGVKDTQYF
TRBV7-9,TRBJ2-3,NA,NA,TGTGCCAGCAGCTCCAACCTCGTGGCAGATACGCAGTATTTT,CASSSNLVADTQYF
TRBV5-1,TRBJ1-1,NA,once,TGCGCCAGCAGCTTTATCTCTGCCAAGGCGAACACTGAAGCTTTCTTT,CASSFISAKANTEAFF
TRBV6-2/TRBV6-3,TRBJ2-7,NA,NA,TGTGCCAGCAGCCAGCTTTACGAGCAGTACTTC,CASSQLYEQYF
TRBV5-5,TRBJ1-4,NA,NA,TGTGCCAGCAGCTTGGCCGGGGCGTTTAGCATGCCTAATGAAAAACTGTTTTTT,CASSLAGAFSMPNEKLFF
TRBV5-6,TRBJ2-5,NA,NA,TGTGCCAGCAGCCCAGGTATGAGGGACAAGTACCAAGAGACCCAGTACTTC,CASSPGMRDKYQETQYF
TRBV3-1/TRBV3-2,TRBJ1-1,NA,NA,TGTGCCAGCAGTCATACTTACACTGAAGCTTTCTTT,CASSHTYTEAFF
TRBV11-2,TRBJ2-3,NA,NA,TGTGCCAGCAGCCGGAATAGCGAGCAAGATACGCAGTATTTT,CASSRNSEQDTQYF
TRBV7-6,TRBJ2-1,NA,NA,TGTGCCAGCAGCTTAGGTGTCGGCTTGGGTCCCAATGAGCAGTTCTTC,CASSLGVGLGPNEQFF
TRBV7-8,TRBJ1-5,TRBD1,NA,TGTGCCAGCAGCAGACAGGGGGGCAATCAGCCCCAGCATTTT,CASSRQGGNQPQHF
TRBV11-3,TRBJ2-1,TRBD1,NA,TGTGCCAGCAGCTCAAGACAGGGTCCCTACAATGAGCAGTTCTTC,CASSSRQGPYNEQFF
TRBV21-1,TRBJ2-7,NA,NA,TGTGCCAGCAGCAAAGTCCCAGGGGCGTCCTACGAGCAGTACTTC,CASSKVPGASYEQYF
TRBV4-1,TRBJ2-7,NA,NA,TGCGCCAGCAGCCCCCGGACAGCCTCCTACGAGCAGTACTTC,CASSPRTASYEQYF
TRBV27,TRBJ2-3,TRBD2,NA,TGTGCCAGCAGTTTATCTAGCGGGGAATTCGCAGATACGCAGTATTTT,CASSLSSGEFADTQYF
TRBV9,TRBJ2-1,NA,NA,TGTGCCAGCAGCGTAGCAGGAGACACCTACAATGAGCAGTTCTTC,CASSVAGDTYNEQFF
TRBV29-1,TRBJ2-5,NA,NA,TGCAGCGTAGGAGGACCGAATCAAGAGACCCAGTACTTC,CSVGGPNQETQYF
TRBV5-1,TRBJ1-2,NA,once,TGCGCCAGCAGCTCCGGGGGAAACTATGGCTACACCTTC,CASSSGGNYGYTF
TRBV12-3/TRBV12-4,TRBJ1-2,NA,NA,TGTGCCAGCAGGGGGGTCGATGGCTACACCTTC,CASRGVDGYTF
TRBV19,TRBJ1-2,NA,NA,TGTGCCAGTAGTATCTTGGGTCAGAACTATGGCTACACCTTC,CASSILGQNYGYTF
TRBV27,TRBJ1-2,NA,NA,TGTGCCAGCAGTTTGGGGACACCCTCGGCTAACTATGGCTACACCTTC,CASSLGTPSANYGYTF
TRBV5-4,TRBJ2-3,NA,NA,TGTGCCAGCAGAAGGCTCTTCACAGATACGCAGTATTTT,CASRRLFTDTQYF
TRBV6-4,TRBJ1-3,NA,NA,TGTGCCACCCGACAGGCTGGCCCTGGAAACACCATATATTTT,CATRQAGPGNTIYF
TRBV27,TRBJ1-5,NA,NA,TGTGCCAGCAGTTTATACGCAGGAGCCAGCAATCAGCCCCAGCATTTT,CASSLYAGASNQPQHF
TRBV2,TRBJ2-5,NA,NA,TGTGCCAGCAGTCAGTGGGGCCGGGAGACCCAGTACTTC,CASSQWGRETQYF
TRBV15,TRBJ2-5,NA,NA,TGTGCCACCAGCGGGCGCTTAGGGACCCAGTACTTC,CATSGRLGTQYF
TRBV5-6,TRBJ2-5,NA,NA,TGTGCCAGCATCCAGTCTCCCAGGGGCGAAGAGACCCAGTACTTC,CASIQSPRGEETQYF
TRBV6-5,TRBJ2-7,NA,NA,TGTGCCAGCAGTTATCACAGCTACTCCTTCTACGAGCAGTACTTC,CASSYHSYSFYEQYF
TRBV18,TRBJ2-2,TRBD1,NA,TGTGCCAGCTCACCCGTGACAGGGGATGCCGGGGAGCTGTTTTTT,CASSPVTGDAGELFF
TRBV27,TRBJ1-1,NA,NA,TGTGCCAGCAGTTCATTTCCCTGGGGAGACGGCACTGAAGCTTTCTTT,CASSSFPWGDGTEAFF
TRBV10-3,TRBJ2-3,TRBD2,NA,TGTGCCATCAGTGAGGGACTAGCGGGGCCGGGGGATACGCAGTATTTT,CAISEGLAGPGDTQYF
TRBV13,TRBJ2-7,TRBD2,NA,TGTGCCAGCACCGGGACTAGCGGAGGCGAGCAGTACTTC,CASTGTSGGEQYF
TRBV19,TRBJ2-6,NA,NA,TGTGCCAGTAGCGGTGGACAGAGATTGTTTGGGGCCAACGTCCTGACTTTC,CASSGGQRLFGANVLTF
TRBV4-1,TRBJ2-1,TRBD2,NA,TGCGCCAGCAGCCGTTCTAGCGGGGGGTACAATGAGCAGTTCTTC,CASSRSSGGYNEQFF